One TCR beta chain is described in this entry. No antigen is known for it. This specimen belongs to a study of T cell clusters in autoimmune cytopenias. Points from the study as a whole: Physiological T cell clusters of healthy donors were apparently absent in primary autoimmune cytopenia patients.

TRB was amplified from around 0.25 ug of peripheral blood genomic DNA per sample. The length of the CDR3 is 17 residues. In germline, CDR1 is LNHDA, CDR2 SQIVND (reference sequence). TRB was amplified by touch-down multiplex PCR, primer pools A and B combined. TCRdb re-called the multiplex PCR reads, yielding one record per CDR3 amino acid sequence without DNA. The sample has some 5,700 distinct CDR3 sequences. These data are also associated with another study on T cell repertoires in aging, cancer and after chemotherapy.

The chain recombines TRBV19 with TRBJ1-5. The TCR sequence derives from a human donor in good health. Sequencing used peripheral blood. The CDR3 here is CASSIFVRASFNQPQHF.